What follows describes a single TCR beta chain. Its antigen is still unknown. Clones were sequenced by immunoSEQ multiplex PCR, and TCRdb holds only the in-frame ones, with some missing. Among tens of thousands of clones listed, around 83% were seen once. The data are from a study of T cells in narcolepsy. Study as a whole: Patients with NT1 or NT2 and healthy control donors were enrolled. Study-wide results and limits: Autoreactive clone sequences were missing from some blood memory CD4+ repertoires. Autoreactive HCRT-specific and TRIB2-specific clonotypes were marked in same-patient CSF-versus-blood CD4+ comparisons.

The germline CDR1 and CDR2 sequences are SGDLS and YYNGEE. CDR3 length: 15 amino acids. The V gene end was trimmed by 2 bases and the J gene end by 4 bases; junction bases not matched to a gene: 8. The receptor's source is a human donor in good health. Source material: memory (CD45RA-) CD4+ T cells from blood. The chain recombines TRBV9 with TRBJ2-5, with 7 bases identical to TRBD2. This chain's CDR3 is CASSVGGYPGETQYF. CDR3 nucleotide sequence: TGTGCCAGCAGCGTCGGGGGGTATCCGGGAGAGACCCAGTACTTC. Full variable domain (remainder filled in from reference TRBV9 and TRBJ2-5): DSGVTQTPKHLITATGQRVTLRCSPRSGDLSVYWYQQSLDQGLQFLIQYYNGEERAKGNILERFSAQQFPDLHSELNLSSLELGDSALYFCASSVGGYPGETQYFGPGTRLLVL.